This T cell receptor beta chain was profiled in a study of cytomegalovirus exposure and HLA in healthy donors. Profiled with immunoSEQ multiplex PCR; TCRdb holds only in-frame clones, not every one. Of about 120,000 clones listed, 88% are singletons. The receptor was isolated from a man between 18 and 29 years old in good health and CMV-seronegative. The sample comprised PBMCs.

CDR3 sequence reads: CSVWDRANTEAFF. CDR3 nucleotide sequence: TGCAGCGTCTGGGACAGGGCCAACACTGAAGCTTTCTTT. The chain carries TRBV29-1 and TRBJ1-1; TRBD1 agrees at 9 bases. Losses at the gene ends were 6 bases for V and 2 bases for J; bases not matched to a gene: 4. CDR1 is SQVTM, CDR2 ANQGSEA, per germline. This CDR3 region has 13 residues.